The 5 T cell receptor beta chains presented below share a single source sample, sequenced in a study of beta chain features in type 1 diabetes. The whole isolated RNA underwent reverse transcription, so sequencing captured expressed TCRB transcripts. Only in-frame clones appear in the TCRdb table, and some are missing; sequencing was by immunoSEQ multiplex PCR. The profile covers 300,000 to 450,000 clones, with roughly a fifth appearing a single time and 0.035% to 0.05% taken by the ten largest. Sequencing was done on a sample of naive CD4+ T cells from blood. These receptors were taken from a young woman in good health.

The chain carries TRBV5-1 and TRBJ2-1; possibly TRBD2 for D (6 bases). The ends were cut back, 4 bases at V and 4 bases at J, with 21 bases in the middle. This CDR3 is 17 amino acids long. The germline gives CDR1 SGHRS, CDR2 YFSETQ. The CDR3 here is CASSRSVGGIPYNEQFF. DNA of the CDR3: TGCGCCAGCAGCCGTTCAGTTGGCGGGATTCCGTACAATGAGCAGTTCTTC.

This chain links TRBV2 with TRBJ2-5; no firm D call. With 3 bases removed from V and 2 bases from J, the gap between germline ends came to 7 bases. Germline CDR1 is SNHLY and CDR2 is FYNNEI. The CDR3 extends over 13 amino acids. CDR3 loop: CASSDGSQETQYF. Written as DNA, the CDR3 is TGTGCCAGCAGTGACGGGTCGCAAGAGACCCAGTACTTC.

The chain couples TRBV11-2 to TRBJ2-7; 9 positions agree with TRBD2. Per the germline V gene, CDR1 is SGHAT and CDR2 is FQNNGV. J was trimmed by 3 bases and V by 4 bases; bases with no gene match: 4. The CDR3 sequence is 14 residues long. This CDR3 reads CASSSLAGLYEQYF. The CDR3 coding sequence is TGTGCCAGCAGCTCACTAGCGGGCCTCTACGAGCAGTACTTC.

This clone was found a few times. The chain employs TRBV30 and TRBJ1-3; no firm D call. V was cut by 3 bases and J by 0 bases, with 15 bases left in between. The CDR3 loop spans 16 amino acids. Germline CDR1 and CDR2: GTSNPN and SVGIG (reference sequence). CDR3 region: CAWRASHGNSGNTIYF. CDR3 DNA sequence: TGTGCCTGGAGAGCTAGCCATGGGAACTCTGGAAACACCATATATTTT.

V gene TRBV7-2 combines with J gene TRBJ2-5, with 7 bases lining up with TRBD1. The DNA end is more similar to TRBJ2-7, so the J call may be wrong. The germline V gene encodes CDR1 SGHTA and CDR2 FQGNSA. There are 15 residues in the CDR3. The CDR3 reads CASSFRQGVQYEQYF. CDR3 sequence (DNA): TGTGCCAGCAGCTTTAGACAGGGAGTCCAGTACGAGCAGTACTTC.